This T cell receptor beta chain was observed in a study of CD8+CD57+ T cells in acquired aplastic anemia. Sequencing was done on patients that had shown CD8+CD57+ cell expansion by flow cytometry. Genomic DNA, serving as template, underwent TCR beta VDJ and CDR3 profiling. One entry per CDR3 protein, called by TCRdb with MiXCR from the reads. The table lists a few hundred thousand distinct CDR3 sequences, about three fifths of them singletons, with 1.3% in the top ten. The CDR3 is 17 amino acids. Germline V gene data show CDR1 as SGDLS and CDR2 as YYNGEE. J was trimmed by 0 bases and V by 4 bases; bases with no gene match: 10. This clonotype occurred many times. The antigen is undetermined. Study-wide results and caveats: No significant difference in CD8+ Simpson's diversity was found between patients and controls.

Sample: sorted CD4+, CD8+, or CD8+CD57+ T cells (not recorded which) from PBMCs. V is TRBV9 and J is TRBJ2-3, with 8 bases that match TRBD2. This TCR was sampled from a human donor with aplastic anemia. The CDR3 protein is CASSPRGSGGSTDTQYF. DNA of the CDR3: TGTGCCAGCAGCCCGAGGGGGAGCGGGGGAAGCACAGATACGCAGTATTTT.